This TCR beta chain was identified during a study of T cells in Graves' hyperthyroidism and ophthalmopathy. About the study: Peripheral blood was acquired at first diagnosis, ahead of any therapy whatsoever.

This CDR3 region has 17 residues. Germline V gene sequence: CDR1 SGHKS, CDR2 YYEKEE (reference sequence). V lost 0 bases and J 5 bases, leaving 18 bases between the germline ends. There were TCR beta CDR3 regions amplified from RNA transcripts. The primer set for the first-round RT-PCR of the TCR CDR3 was HTBI. MiXCR was run by TCRdb on the multiplex PCR reads, yielding one entry per CDR3 protein. The repertoire holds some 400,000 distinct CDR3 sequences, with approximately 15% as singletons. The blood sample dates from first hyperthyroidism diagnosis, preceding any ophthalmopathy symptoms. Sequences were obtained from blood. The chain couples TRBV5-5 to TRBJ1-3, with D possibly TRBD1 on 6 matching bases. The receptor's source is a man aged 25 to 40 with Graves' hyperthyroidism that later progressed to Graves' ophthalmopathy. The CDR3 nucleotides read TGTGCCAGCAGCTTGGCCCTATCGGGGGGCCTGAGAAACACCATATATTTT. It codes for CASSLALSGGLRNTIYF.